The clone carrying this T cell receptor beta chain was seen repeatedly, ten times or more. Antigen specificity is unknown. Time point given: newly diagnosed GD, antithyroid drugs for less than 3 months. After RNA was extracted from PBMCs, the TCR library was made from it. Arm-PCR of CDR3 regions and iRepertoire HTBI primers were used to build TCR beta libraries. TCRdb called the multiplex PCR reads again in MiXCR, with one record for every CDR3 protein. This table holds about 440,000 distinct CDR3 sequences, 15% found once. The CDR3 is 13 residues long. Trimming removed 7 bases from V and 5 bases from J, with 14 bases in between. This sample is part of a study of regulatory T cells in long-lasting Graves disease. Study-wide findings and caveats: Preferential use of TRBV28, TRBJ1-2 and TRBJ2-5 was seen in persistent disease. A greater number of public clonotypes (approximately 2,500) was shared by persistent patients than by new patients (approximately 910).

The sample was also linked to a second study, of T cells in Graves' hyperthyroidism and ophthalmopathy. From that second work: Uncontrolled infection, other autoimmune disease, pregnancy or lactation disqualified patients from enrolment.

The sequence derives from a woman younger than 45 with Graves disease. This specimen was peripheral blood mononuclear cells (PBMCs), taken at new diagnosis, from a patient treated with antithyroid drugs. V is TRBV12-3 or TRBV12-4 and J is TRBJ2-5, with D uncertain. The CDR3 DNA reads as TGTGCCAGCACTCTGATGGGTGGGGAGACCCAGTACTTC. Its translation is CASTLMGGETQYF.